This T cell receptor (beta chain) was documented in a study of blood T cell repertoires in COVID-19. Turning to the study itself: Acute and convalescent COVID-19 samples came from the United States, Italy and Spain.

The V end lost 5 bases, the J end lost 1 base, and 14 bases lay between the germline ends. This CDR3 is built from 15 residues. Germline V lookup: CDR1 PRHDT, CDR2 FYEKMQ (reference sequence). Measured with immunoSEQ multiplex PCR; TCRdb has only the in-frame clones, and not every one. The repertoire has 150,000 or so clones, under 95% of them found once; the top ten carry 0.5% to 0.55%. The genes are TRBV13 and TRBJ1-1; no clear D. The clonotype was recovered from a man aged 45-65 years with acute or convalescent COVID-19. The sequenced sample was peripheral blood. Written as DNA, the CDR3 is TGTGCCAGCAGCCCCAAGACAAGTCGGAACACTGAAGCTTTCTTT. Protein product: CASSPKTSRNTEAFF.